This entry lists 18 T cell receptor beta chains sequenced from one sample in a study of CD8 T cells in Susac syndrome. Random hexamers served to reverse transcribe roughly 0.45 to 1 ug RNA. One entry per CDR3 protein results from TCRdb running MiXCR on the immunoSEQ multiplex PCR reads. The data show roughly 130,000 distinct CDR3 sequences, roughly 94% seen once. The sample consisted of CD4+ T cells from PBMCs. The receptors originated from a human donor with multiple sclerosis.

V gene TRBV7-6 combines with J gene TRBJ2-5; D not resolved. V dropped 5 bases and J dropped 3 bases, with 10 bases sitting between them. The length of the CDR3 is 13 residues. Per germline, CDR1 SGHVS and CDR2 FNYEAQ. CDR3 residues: CASSPHRKETQYF. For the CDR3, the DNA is TGTGCCAGCAGCCCCCATAGAAAAGAGACCCAGTACTTC. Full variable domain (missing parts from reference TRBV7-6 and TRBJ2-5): GAGVSQSPRYKVTKRGQDVALRCDPISGHVSLYWYRQALGQGPEFLTYFNYEAQQDKSGLPNDRFSAERPEGSISTLTIQRTEQRDSAMYRCASSPHRKETQYFGPGTRLLVL.

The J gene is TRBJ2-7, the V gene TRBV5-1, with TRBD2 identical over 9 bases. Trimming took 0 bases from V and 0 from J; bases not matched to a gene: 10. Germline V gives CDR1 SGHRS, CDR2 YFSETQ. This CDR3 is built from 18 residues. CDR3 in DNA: TGCGCCAGCAGCTTGGCCGCGACTAGCGGCCTATACTCCTACGAGCAGTACTTC. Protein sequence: CASSLAATSGLYSYEQYF.

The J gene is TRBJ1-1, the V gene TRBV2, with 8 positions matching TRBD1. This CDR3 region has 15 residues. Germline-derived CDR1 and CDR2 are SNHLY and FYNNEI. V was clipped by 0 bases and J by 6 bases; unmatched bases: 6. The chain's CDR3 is CASSEAVRTGSEAFF. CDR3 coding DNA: TGTGCCAGCAGTGAAGCCGTCAGGACAGGGTCTGAAGCTTTCTTT.

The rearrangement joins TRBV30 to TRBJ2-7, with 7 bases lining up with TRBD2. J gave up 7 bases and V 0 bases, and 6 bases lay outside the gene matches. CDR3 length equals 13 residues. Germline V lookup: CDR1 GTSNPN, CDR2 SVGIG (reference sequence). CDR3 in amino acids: CAWSVAGWGEQYF. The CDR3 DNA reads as TGTGCCTGGAGTGTAGCGGGATGGGGAGAGCAGTACTTC.

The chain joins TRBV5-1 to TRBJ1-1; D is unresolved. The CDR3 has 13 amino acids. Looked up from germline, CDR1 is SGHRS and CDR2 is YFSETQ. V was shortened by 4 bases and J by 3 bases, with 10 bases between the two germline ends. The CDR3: CASSPDKYTEAFF. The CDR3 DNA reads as TGCGCCAGCAGCCCTGACAAGTACACTGAAGCTTTCTTT. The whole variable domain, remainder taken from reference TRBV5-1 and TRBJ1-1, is KAGVTQTPRYLIKTRGQQVTLSCSPISGHRSVSWYQQTPGQGLQFLFEYFSETQRNKGNFPGRFSGRQFSNSRSEMNVSTLELGDSALYLCASSPDKYTEAFFGQGTRLTVV.

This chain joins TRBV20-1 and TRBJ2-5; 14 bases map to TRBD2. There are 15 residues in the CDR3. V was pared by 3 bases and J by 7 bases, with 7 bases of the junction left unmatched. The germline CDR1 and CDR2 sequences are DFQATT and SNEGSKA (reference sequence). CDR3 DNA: TGCAGTGCTAGGGGGACTAGCGGGAGTGGGGTGACCCAGTACTTC. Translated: CSARGTSGSGVTQYF.

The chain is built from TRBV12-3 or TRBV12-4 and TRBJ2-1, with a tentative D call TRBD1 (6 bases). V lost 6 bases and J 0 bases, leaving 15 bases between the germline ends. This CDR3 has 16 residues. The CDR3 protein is CASSLRGWSSYNEQFF. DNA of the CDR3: TGTGCCAGCAGCCTCAGGGGCTGGAGCTCCTACAATGAGCAGTTCTTC.

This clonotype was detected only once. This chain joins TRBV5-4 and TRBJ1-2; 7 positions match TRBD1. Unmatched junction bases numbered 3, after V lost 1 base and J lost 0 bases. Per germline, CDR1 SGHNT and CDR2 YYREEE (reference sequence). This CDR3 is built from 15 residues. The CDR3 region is CASSLYRGTNYGYTF. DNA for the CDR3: TGTGCCAGCAGCTTGTACAGGGGCACTAACTATGGCTACACCTTC.

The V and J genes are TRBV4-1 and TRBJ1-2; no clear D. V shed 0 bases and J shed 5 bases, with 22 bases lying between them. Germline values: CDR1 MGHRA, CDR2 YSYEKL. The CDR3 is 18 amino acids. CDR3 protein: CASSQDLRNLILPYGYTF. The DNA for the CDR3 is TGCGCCAGCAGCCAAGATCTCAGAAATTTGATCCTCCCTTATGGCTACACCTTC.

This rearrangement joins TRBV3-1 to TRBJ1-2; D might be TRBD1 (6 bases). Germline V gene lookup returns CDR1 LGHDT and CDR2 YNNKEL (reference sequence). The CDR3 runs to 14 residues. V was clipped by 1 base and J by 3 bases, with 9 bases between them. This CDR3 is CASSQGGAYYGYTF. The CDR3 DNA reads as TGTGCCAGCAGCCAAGGGGGGGCATACTATGGCTACACCTTC. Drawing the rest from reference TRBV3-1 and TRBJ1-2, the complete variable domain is DTAVSQTPKYLVTQMGNDKSIKCEQNLGHDTMYWYKQDSKKFLKIMFSYNNKELIINETVPNRFSPKSPDKAHLNLHINSLELGDSAVYFCASSQGGAYYGYTFGSGTRLTVV.

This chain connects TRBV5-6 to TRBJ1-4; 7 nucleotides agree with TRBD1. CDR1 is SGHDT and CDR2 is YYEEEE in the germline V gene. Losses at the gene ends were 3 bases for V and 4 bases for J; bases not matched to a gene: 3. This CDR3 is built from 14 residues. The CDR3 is CASSSGQLNEKLFF. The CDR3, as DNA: TGTGCCAGCAGCTCGGGACAGCTTAATGAAAAACTGTTTTTT.

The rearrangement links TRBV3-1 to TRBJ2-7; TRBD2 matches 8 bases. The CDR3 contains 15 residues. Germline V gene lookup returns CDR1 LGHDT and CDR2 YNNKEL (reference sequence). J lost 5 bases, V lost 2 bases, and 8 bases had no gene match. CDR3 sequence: CASSQRGAAGDEQYF. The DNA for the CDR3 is TGTGCCAGCAGCCAACGAGGGGCAGCGGGAGACGAGCAGTACTTC.

CDR3 nucleotides: TGCGCCAGCAGCTTTTCGTTAGGGGCAGGGGAAGAGACCCAGTACTTC. Its protein is CASSFSLGAGEETQYF. The rearrangement joins TRBV5-1 to TRBJ2-5; D may be TRBD1 (6 bases). This CDR3 has 16 residues. Looked up from germline, CDR1 is SGHRS and CDR2 is YFSETQ. Trimming took off 2 bases at V and 3 bases at J, with 17 bases between the two ends.

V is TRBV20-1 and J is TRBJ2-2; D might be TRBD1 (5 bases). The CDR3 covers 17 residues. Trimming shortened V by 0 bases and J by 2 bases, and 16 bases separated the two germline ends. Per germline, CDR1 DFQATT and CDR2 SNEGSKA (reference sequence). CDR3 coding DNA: TGCAGTGCTAGAGACGCCTTTGCGCAGGGCAACACCGGGGAGCTGTTTTTT. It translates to CSARDAFAQGNTGELFF.

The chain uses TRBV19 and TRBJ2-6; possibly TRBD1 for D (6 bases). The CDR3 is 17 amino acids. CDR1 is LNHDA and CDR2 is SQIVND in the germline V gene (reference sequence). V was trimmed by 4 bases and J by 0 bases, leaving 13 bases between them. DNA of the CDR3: TGTGCCAGTAGTACGGGACAAGCAAGCTCTGGGGCCAACGTCCTGACTTTC. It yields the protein CASSTGQASSGANVLTF. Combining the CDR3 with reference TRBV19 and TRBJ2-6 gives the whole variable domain DGGITQSPKYLFRKEGQNVTLSCEQNLNHDAMYWYRQDPGQGLRLIYYSQIVNDFQKGDIAEGYSVSREKKESFPLTVTSAQKNPTAFYLCASSTGQASSGANVLTFGAGSRLTVL.

The CDR3 region has the DNA TGTGCCAGCAGTGTAGGTAGCGGGGCCATTGCAGAGACCCAGTACTTC. This codes for CASSVGSGAIAETQYF. V and J are TRBV2 and TRBJ2-5; TRBD2 matches at 8 bases. Germline V gene lookup returns CDR1 SNHLY and CDR2 FYNNEI. The CDR3 runs to 16 residues. V was pared by 4 bases and J by 4 bases, with 11 bases of the junction left unmatched.

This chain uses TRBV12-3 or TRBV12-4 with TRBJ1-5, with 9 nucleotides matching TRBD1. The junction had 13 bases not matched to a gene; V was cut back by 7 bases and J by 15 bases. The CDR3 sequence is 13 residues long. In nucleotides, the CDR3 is TGTGCCAGCATCTCGATCCGGGACAGGGTCTGGCATTTT. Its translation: CASISIRDRVWHF.

CDR3 DNA: TGTGCCAGCAGCTTAGCGCGGGAGTACGAGCAGTACTTC. Its translation is CASSLAREYEQYF. V is TRBV7-9 and J is TRBJ2-7, with TRBD2 matching over 7 bases. The CDR3 contains 13 residues. Germline V gives CDR1 SEHNR, CDR2 FQNEAQ (reference sequence). The V gene end was trimmed by 0 bases and the J gene end by 4 bases; junction bases not matched to a gene: 0.